Sequencing of this T cell receptor beta chain was carried out in a study of PD-L1 blockade in urothelial cancer. Patients were diagnosed with urothelial carcinoma, either locally advanced or metastatic. Method: immunoSEQ multiplex PCR; TCRdb's copy keeps in-frame clones and lacks some. The sample has 44,000 or so clones, around 80% seen once. Per the germline V gene, CDR1 is MGHRA and CDR2 is YSYEKL. CDR3 length: 15 residues. The junction had 4 bases not matched to a gene; V was cut back by 1 base and J by 6 bases. This TCR was sampled from a man aged 65 to 85 with urothelial cancer. This sample comprised PBMCs, obtained around atezolizumab (anti-PD-L1) treatment. The chain combines TRBV4-1 with TRBJ2-2; TRBD2 agrees at 8 bases. CDR3 DNA: TGCGCCAGCAGCCAAGGAACGGGAGGGTCCGGGGAGCTGTTTTTT. Its protein product is CASSQGTGGSGELFF.